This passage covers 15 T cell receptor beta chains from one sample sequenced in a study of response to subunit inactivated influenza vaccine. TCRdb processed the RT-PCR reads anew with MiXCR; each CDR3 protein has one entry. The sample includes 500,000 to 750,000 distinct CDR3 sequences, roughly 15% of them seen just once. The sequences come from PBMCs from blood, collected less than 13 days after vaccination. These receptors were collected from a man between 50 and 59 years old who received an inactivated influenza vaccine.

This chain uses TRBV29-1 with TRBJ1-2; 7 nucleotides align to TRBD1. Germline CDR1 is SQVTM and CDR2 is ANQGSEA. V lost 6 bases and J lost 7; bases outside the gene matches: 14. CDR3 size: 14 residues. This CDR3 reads CSVSGEGAYFGYTF. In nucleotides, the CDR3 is TGCAGCGTCTCGGGGGAGGGGGCGTACTTTGGCTACACCTTC. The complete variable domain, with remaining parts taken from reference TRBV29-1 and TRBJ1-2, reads SAVISQKPSRDICQRGTSLTIQCQVDSQVTMMFWYRQQPGQSLTLIATANQGSEATYESGFVIDKFPISRPNLTFSTLTVSNMSPEDSSIYLCSVSGEGAYFGYTFGSGTRLTVV.

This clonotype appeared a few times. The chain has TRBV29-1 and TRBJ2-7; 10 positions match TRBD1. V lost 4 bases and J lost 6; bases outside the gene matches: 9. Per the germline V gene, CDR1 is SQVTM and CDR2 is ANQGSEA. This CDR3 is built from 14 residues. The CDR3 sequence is CSVGPTTGGGEQYF. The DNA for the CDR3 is TGCAGCGTTGGGCCGACGACAGGGGGCGGCGAGCAGTACTTC.

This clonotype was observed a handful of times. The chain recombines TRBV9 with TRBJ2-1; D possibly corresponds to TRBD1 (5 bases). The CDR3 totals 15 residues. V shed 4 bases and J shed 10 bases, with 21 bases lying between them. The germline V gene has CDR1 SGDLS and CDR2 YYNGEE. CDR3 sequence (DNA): TGTGCCAGCAGCTTAGACCGTTTACTTACAGGAGAGCAGTTCTTC. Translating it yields CASSLDRLLTGEQFF.

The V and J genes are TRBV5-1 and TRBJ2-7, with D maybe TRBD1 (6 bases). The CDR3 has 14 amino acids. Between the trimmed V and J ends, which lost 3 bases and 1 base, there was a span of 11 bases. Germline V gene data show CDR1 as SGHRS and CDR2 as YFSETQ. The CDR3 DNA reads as TGCGCCAGCAGCTCCACAGGGATGTCCTACGAGCAGTACTTC. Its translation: CASSSTGMSYEQYF.

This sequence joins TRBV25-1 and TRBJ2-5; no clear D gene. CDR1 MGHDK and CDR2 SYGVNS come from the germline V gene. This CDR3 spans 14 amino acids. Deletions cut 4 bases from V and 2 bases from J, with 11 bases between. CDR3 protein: CASSVPGPQETQYF. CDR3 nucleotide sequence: TGTGCCAGCAGTGTTCCTGGACCACAAGAGACCCAGTACTTC. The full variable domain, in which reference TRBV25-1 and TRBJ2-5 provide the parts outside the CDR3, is EADIYQTPRYLVIGTGKKITLECSQTMGHDKMYWYQQDPGMELHLIHYSYGVNSTEKGDLSSESTVSRIRTEHFPLTLESARPSHTSQYLCASSVPGPQETQYFGPGTRLLVL.

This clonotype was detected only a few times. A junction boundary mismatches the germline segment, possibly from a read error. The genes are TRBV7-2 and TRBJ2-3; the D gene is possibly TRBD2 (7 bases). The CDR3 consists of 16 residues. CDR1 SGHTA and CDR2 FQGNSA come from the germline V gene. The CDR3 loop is CASSFQPGRGGGPTLF. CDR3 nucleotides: TGTGCCAGCAGCTTTCAACCAGGGAGGGGGGGAGGGCCAACTCTTTTT.

CDR3 in amino acids: CASRSLAGALYEQYF. The CDR3 coding sequence is TGTGCCAGCAGATCCCTAGCGGGAGCCCTGTACGAGCAGTACTTC. J is TRBJ2-7 and V is TRBV7-2; 10 nucleotides agree with TRBD2. This CDR3 contains 15 residues. V was clipped by 6 bases and J by 4 bases; unmatched bases: 9. Per the germline V gene, CDR1 is SGHTA and CDR2 is FQGNSA.

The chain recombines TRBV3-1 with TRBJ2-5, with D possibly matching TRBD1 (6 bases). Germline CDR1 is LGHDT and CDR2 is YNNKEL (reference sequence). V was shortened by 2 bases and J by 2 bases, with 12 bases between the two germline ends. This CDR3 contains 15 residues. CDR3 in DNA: TGTGCCAGCAGCCAACGCAGGGGCGGGCAAGAGACCCAGTACTTC. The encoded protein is CASSQRRGGQETQYF.

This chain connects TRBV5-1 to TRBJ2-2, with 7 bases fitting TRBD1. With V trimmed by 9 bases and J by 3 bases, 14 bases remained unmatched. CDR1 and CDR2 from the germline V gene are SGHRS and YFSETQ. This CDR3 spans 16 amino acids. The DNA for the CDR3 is TGCGCCACCTGCTTCGACAGGGCAGTGGACACCGGGGAGCTGTTTTTT. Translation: CATCFDRAVDTGELFF.

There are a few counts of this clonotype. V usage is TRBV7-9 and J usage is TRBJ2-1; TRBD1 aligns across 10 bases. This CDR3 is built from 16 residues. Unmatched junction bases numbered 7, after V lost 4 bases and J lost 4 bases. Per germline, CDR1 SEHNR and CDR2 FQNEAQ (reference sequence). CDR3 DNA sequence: TGTGCCAGCAGCTCGCCGGGACAGGGGCTTTACAATGAGCAGTTCTTC. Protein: CASSSPGQGLYNEQFF.

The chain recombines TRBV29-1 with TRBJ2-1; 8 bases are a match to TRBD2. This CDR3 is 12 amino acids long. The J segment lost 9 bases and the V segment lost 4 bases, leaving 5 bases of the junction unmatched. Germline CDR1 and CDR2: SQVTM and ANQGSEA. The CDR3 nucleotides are TGCAGCGTTGCCCGGGAGGGAAGTGAGCAGTTCTTC. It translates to CSVAREGSEQFF.

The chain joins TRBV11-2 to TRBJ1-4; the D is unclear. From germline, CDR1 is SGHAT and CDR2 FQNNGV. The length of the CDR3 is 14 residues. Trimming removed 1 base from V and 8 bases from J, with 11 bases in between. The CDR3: CASSLVRGGEKLFF. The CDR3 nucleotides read TGTGCCAGCAGCTTAGTGAGAGGCGGCGAAAAACTGTTTTTT.

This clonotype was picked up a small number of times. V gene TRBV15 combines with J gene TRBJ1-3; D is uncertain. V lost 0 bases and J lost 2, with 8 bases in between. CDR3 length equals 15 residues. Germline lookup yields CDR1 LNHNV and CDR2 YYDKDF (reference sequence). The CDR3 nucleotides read TGTGCCACCAGCAGAGATCGACTTCCTGGAAACACCATATATTTT. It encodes CATSRDRLPGNTIYF.

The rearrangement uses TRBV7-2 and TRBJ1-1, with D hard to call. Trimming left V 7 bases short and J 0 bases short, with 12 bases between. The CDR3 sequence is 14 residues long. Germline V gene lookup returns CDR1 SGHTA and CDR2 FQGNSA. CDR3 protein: CASTEPGMNTEAFF. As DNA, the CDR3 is TGTGCCAGCACCGAACCCGGAATGAACACTGAAGCTTTCTTT. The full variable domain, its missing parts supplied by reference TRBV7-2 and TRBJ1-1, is GAGVSQSPSNKVTEKGKDVELRCDPISGHTALYWYRQSLGQGLEFLIYFQGNSAPDKSGLPSDRFSAERTGGSVSTLTIQRTQQEDSAVYLCASTEPGMNTEAFFGQGTRLTVV.

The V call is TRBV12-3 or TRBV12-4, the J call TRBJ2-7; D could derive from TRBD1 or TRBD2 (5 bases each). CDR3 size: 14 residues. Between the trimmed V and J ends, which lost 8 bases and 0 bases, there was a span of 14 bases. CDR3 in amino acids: CASALGDLSYEQYF. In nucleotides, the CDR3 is TGTGCCAGCGCCCTAGGGGACCTCTCCTACGAGCAGTACTTC.